The rows below give T cell receptor beta chains drawn from one sample of a study of patients and donors after allogeneic stem cell transplantation. TCRdb re-derived calls from the RT-PCR reads in MiXCR, one entry per CDR3 protein. The sample records 900,000 to 1,000,000 distinct CDR3 sequences, roughly 18% being singletons. Specimen: blood, either unsorted or a sorted T cell fraction (not recorded which). The source of these receptors is a human donor who was either an allogeneic HSCT recipient or a stem cell or donor lymphocyte infusion donor (not recorded which). It is not recorded whose cells these are; they may come from a transplant donor. The CDR3 runs from the conserved cysteine through the conserved F or W. D genes are given only for firm matches. Clone size is stated in some rows and not others, as once, few, many or a class when expanded.

TRBJ2-1,few,TRBV9,TRBD2,TGTGCCAGCAGCATATCTAGCGGGACATATGAGCAGTTCTTC,CASSISSGTYEQFF
TRBJ2-7,NA,TRBV27,NA,TGTGCCAGCAGTCCATTGGGGGGTTCGCCTTTTTACGAGCAGTACTTC,CASSPLGGSPFYEQYF
TRBJ1-1,many,TRBV29-1,NA,TGCAGCGTTGAAGAAGCGATGAACACTGAAGCTTTCTTT,CSVEEAMNTEAFF
TRBJ2-1,NA,TRBV7-9,TRBD2,TGTGCCAGCAGCTTATACGGGGGGGGATACAATGAGCAGTTCTTC,CASSLYGGGYNEQFF
TRBJ2-2,few,TRBV11-1,TRBD1,TGTGCCAGCAGCTTAGGACAGGGGAAAGGCACCGGGGAGCTGTTTTTT,CASSLGQGKGTGELFF
TRBJ1-6,many,TRBV15,TRBD1,TGTGCCACCAGCAGAGATCGACAGGGGTTTGGTAATTCACCCCTCCACTTT,CATSRDRQGFGNSPLHF
TRBJ1-6,many,TRBV12-3/TRBV12-4,TRBD1,TGTGCCAGCAGTCTGACAGGGCCCCCACCTTATGGGCATAATTCACCCCTCCACTTT,CASSLTGPPPYGHNSPLHF
TRBJ2-1,NA,TRBV11-2,NA,TGTGCCAGCAGCTTTGGACGGTTAAATGAGCAGTTCTTC,CASSFGRLNEQFF
TRBJ1-1,many,TRBV7-3,TRBD1,TGTGCCAGCAGTACAGGGGGGAGCACTGAAGCTTTCTTT,CASSTGGSTEAFF
TRBJ2-7,NA,TRBV12-3/TRBV12-4,NA,TGTGCCAGCAGTTCCCTTACCTACGAGCAGTACTTC,CASSSLTYEQYF
TRBJ2-3,many,TRBV10-3,NA,TGTGCCATCAGTGGGGGCGCGGGCACAGATACGCAGTATTTT,CAISGGAGTDTQYF
TRBJ1-1,NA,TRBV5-6,NA,TGTGCCAGCAGCTTGGCAGGGCCTAAGGATCGAGCTTTCTTT,CASSLAGPKDRAFF
TRBJ2-7,few,TRBV12-3/TRBV12-4,TRBD1,TGTGCCAGCAGCATAACGGACAGGGGCTACGAGCAGTACTTC,CASSITDRGYEQYF
TRBJ2-1,few,TRBV5-1,TRBD1,TGCGCCAGCAGCTTGTGGGACAGACCAGACAATGAGCAGTTCTTC,CASSLWDRPDNEQFF
TRBJ2-1,once,TRBV12-3/TRBV12-4,NA,TGTGCCAGCAGTTTTTCTAGCTTTGGGGCTGGGTCCTACGATGAGCAGTTCTTC,CASSFSSFGAGSYDEQFF
TRBJ2-1,NA,TRBV7-2,TRBD2,TGTGCCAGCAGCTATGAACCGGGACTAGCGTCCTACAATGAGCAGTTCTTC,CASSYEPGLASYNEQFF
TRBJ2-3,few,TRBV7-9,NA,TGTGCCAGCACGGGTGGGACCATGGGCACAGATACGCAGTATTTT,CASTGGTMGTDTQYF
TRBJ2-5,many,TRBV5-1,TRBD1,TGCGCCAGCTGCTCGCAGGGGGAAGAGACCCAGTACTTC,CASCSQGEETQYF
TRBJ2-3,NA,TRBV4-2,NA,TGTGCCAGCAGCCCCGCTCGGAGAGATCGGAGCACAGATACGCAGTATTTT,CASSPARRDRSTDTQYF
TRBJ1-2,NA,TRBV20-1,NA,TGCAGTGCTAAGGAGGGGCCCTATGGCTACACCTTC,CSAKEGPYGYTF
TRBJ2-7,few,TRBV12-3/TRBV12-4,NA,TGTGCCAGCAGTTTAGAGGTAGCCGAGCAGTACTTC,CASSLEVAEQYF
TRBJ2-1,NA,TRBV7-3,TRBD2,TGTGCCAGCAGCTCCACTACTAGCGGGGTTATTGATGAGCAGTTCTTC,CASSSTTSGVIDEQFF
TRBJ2-7,NA,TRBV18,NA,TGTGCCAGCTCACCAGACAGGCCTACGGAGGAGCAGTACTTC,CASSPDRPTEEQYF
TRBJ2-5,few,TRBV6-2/TRBV6-3,NA,TGTGCCAGCAGTTACTCGAGGGCCAAGAAGGGAGAGACCCAGTACTTC,CASSYSRAKKGETQYF
TRBJ2-5,NA,TRBV5-5,NA,TGTGCCAGCAGCTTGGGGGCGGGGTCAGAGACCCAGTACTTC,CASSLGAGSETQYF
TRBJ1-1,NA,TRBV29-1,NA,TGCAGCGTTCGGGCAGGGTGGATCAACACTGAAGCTTTCTTT,CSVRAGWINTEAFF
TRBJ2-2,few,TRBV4-1,NA,TGCGCCAGCAGCCAAGATTCCGGGACTTACACCGGGGAGCTGTTTTTT,CASSQDSGTYTGELFF
TRBJ2-3,few,TRBV24-1,NA,TGTGCCACCAGGGGGGACCGTCGCACAGATACGCAGTATTTT,CATRGDRRTDTQYF
TRBJ2-6,few,TRBV11-2,NA,TGTTCTTCGCGTCTATCTGGGGCCAACGTCCTGACTTTC,CSSRLSGANVLTF
TRBJ2-4,NA,TRBV27,TRBD1,TGTGCCAGCAGTCCGAGACTCGGACAGGTTGCCAAAAACATTCAGTACTTC,CASSPRLGQVAKNIQYF
TRBJ1-6,few,TRBV20-1,NA,TGCAGTGCTAGAAGGGGCGCAGGGGAGAATTCACCCCTCCACTTT,CSARRGAGENSPLHF
TRBJ2-5,many,TRBV3-1,NA,TGTGCCAGCAGCAGGGTCCAAGAGACCCAGTACTTC,CASSRVQETQYF
TRBJ2-2,NA,TRBV2,NA,TGTGCCAGCCACTTAGCCGGGGAGCTGTTTTTT,CASHLAGELFF
TRBJ1-1,few,TRBV11-2,TRBD1,TGTGCCAGTTCGACAGGGAGGATGGAAGCTTTCTTT,CASSTGRMEAFF
TRBJ2-1,NA,TRBV14,TRBD1,TGTGCCAGCAGCCAAATGGACAGGGTTGAGCAGTTCTTC,CASSQMDRVEQFF